This T cell receptor (beta chain) appears in the sequencing data of a study of regulatory T cells in long-lasting Graves disease. Time point given: newly diagnosed GD, antithyroid drugs for less than 3 months. RNA from PBMCs was the source of the TCR library. The V segment lost 3 bases and the J segment 6 bases; nucleotides outside the gene matches: 3. CDR1 is DFQATT and CDR2 is SNEGSKA in the germline V gene (reference sequence). The CDR3 totals 14 residues. With iRepertoire HTBI primers and Arm-PCR of CDR3 regions, TCR beta libraries were built. Original processing notes: Gene usage covered 62 TRBV and some 13 TRBJ segments. A single record per CDR3 protein comes from TCRdb applying MiXCR to the multiplex PCR reads. TCRdb, rather than the study authors, made the V and J calls. The sample lists under 300,000 distinct CDR3 sequences, around 20% occurring once. Ten or more counts support this clonotype.

This sample comprised peripheral blood mononuclear cells (PBMCs), obtained at new diagnosis, from a patient treated with antithyroid drugs. V gene TRBV20-1 combines with J gene TRBJ1-4; 11 bases match TRBD1. This TCR was recovered from a female donor with Graves disease. In DNA form, the CDR3 reads TGCAGTGCTAGGGGGGGACAGGGGGATGAAAAACTGTTTTTT. Translation: CSARGGQGDEKLFF.